Listed below are T cell receptor beta chains from one sample, sequenced in a study of cytomegalovirus exposure and HLA in healthy donors. The method was immunoSEQ multiplex PCR; TCRdb's version includes in-frame clones alone and lacks a portion of them. The table has some 200,000 clones, about 80% seen once; the top ten hold 0.65%. Sequenced: PBMCs. The source of these receptors is a boy younger than 18 in good health and CMV-seronegative. Each CDR3 is given with its conserved first and last residue. The order of the fields is clone size, D gene, J gene, V gene, CDR3 DNA, CDR3 protein. A D gene is named only where the DNA matches it firmly. Clone size, where shown, is once, few, many, or a class for clones that have expanded.

. . TRBJ1-1 TRBV29-1 TGCAGCGTTTGCGGTCCGACAGTGAACACTGAAGCTTTCTTT CSVCGPTVNTEAFF
. TRBD1 TRBJ1-5 TRBV19 TGTGCCAGTAGTTGGACAGGGGGAGATCAGCCCCAGCATTTT CASSWTGGDQPQHF
. TRBD2 TRBJ2-7 TRBV7-9 TGTGCCAGCAGGGCGACTAGCGGGAGAGGATCCTACGAGCAGTACTTC CASRATSGRGSYEQYF
few TRBD2 TRBJ2-7 TRBV11-2 TGTGCCAGCAGCTTAGCAGCGGGGGCCTACGAGCAGTACTTC CASSLAAGAYEQYF
. . TRBJ2-7 TRBV7-2 TGTGCCAGCAGTCGACAGCTATACGAGCAGTACTTC CASSRQLYEQYF
. TRBD2 TRBJ2-7 TRBV6-1 TGTGCCAGCAGTGAAGTGGTAGCGGGCTACGAGCAGTACTTC CASSEVVAGYEQYF
once . TRBJ1-2 TRBV27 TGTGCCAGCAGTTTAGGAGTACCAAACTATGGCTACACCTTC CASSLGVPNYGYTF
. TRBD1 TRBJ2-7 TRBV6-5 TGTGCCAGCAGTGGCGGACAGGGAGCCGAGCAGTACTTC CASSGGQGAEQYF
. . TRBJ1-6 TRBV5-1 TGCGCCAGCAGCCTCATGAGCTCCTATAATTCACCCCTCCACTTT CASSLMSSYNSPLHF
. TRBD1 TRBJ1-1 TRBV5-6 TGTGCCAGCCGTCCCCGGACAGGTAACACTGAAGCTTTCTTT CASRPRTGNTEAFF
. . TRBJ1-2 TRBV6-6 TGTGCCAGCAGTTACCAGGGTAGTAAGGACTATGGCTACACCTTC CASSYQGSKDYGYTF
once . TRBJ1-1 TRBV13 TGTGCCAGCAGCTTAGGGGGCCAGAACACTGAAGCTTTCTTT CASSLGGQNTEAFF
. . TRBJ1-4 TRBV7-9 TGTGCCAGCAGCTTAGAGAACAGGGCCGGGGAAAAACTGTTTTTT CASSLENRAGEKLFF
. TRBD2 TRBJ2-7 TRBV5-1 TGCGCCAGCAGCTTGGGTACGAGCGGGAGGGCCTACGAGCAGTACTTC CASSLGTSGRAYEQYF
. . TRBJ1-4 TRBV5-4 TGTGCCAGCAGCCGTACAGGGCCCGGCGATGAAAAACTGTTTTTT CASSRTGPGDEKLFF
. . TRBJ2-1 TRBV5-5 TGTGCCAGCAGCTTGGACAGGAGCTCCTACAATGAGCAGTTCTTC CASSLDRSSYNEQFF
once . TRBJ1-5 TRBV5-1 TGCGCCAGCAGCTTGGGGGAGAATCAGCCCCAGCATTTT CASSLGENQPQHF
. TRBD2 TRBJ2-3 TRBV5-6 TGTGCCAGCAGCTTCCGCGGGAGGGGGGCCTACACAGATACGCAGTATTTT CASSFRGRGAYTDTQYF
. . TRBJ2-7 TRBV19 TGTGCCAGTAGTATGGGAGGCACCCTCGGGTCCTACGAGCAGTACTTC CASSMGGTLGSYEQYF
. TRBD1 TRBJ2-5 TRBV7-7 TGTGCTAGCAGCGCCGGGACAGGGTTGGAGACCCAGTACTTC CASSAGTGLETQYF
. . TRBJ2-7 TRBV29-1 TGCAGCCCAACAGGGCCCTACGAGCAGTACTTC CSPTGPYEQYF
. TRBD2 TRBJ2-1 TRBV4-3 TGCGCCAGCAGCCAAGACGCGGGAGTAGGGAATGAGCAGTTCTTC CASSQDAGVGNEQFF
. . TRBJ1-1 TRBV20-1 TGCAGTGCTAGTTCGTCTGAAGCTTTCTTT CSASSSEAFF
. TRBD1 TRBJ1-2 TRBV29-1 TGCAGCGTTGAAGACAGGGGGCCATATGGCTACACCTTC CSVEDRGPYGYTF
. TRBD1 TRBJ2-7 TRBV19 TGTGCCAGTAGTATAAGGGACAGGGCCTACGAGCAGTACTTC CASSIRDRAYEQYF
once . TRBJ1-5 TRBV6-5 TGTGCCAGCAGTTATCAGGCAGGGAATCAGCCCCAGCATTTT CASSYQAGNQPQHF
. . TRBJ2-1 TRBV6-5 TGTGCCAGCACCCCCCCCGGGTGGAATGAGCAGTTCTTC CASTPPGWNEQFF
. TRBD1 TRBJ2-5 TRBV5-1 TGCGCCAGCAGCTACCGGGACAGCCAAGAGACCCAGTACTTC CASSYRDSQETQYF
. TRBD2 TRBJ2-3 TRBV19 TGTGCCAGTAGCAGGGGGATAGCGGGGGGGATCACAGATACGCAGTATTTT CASSRGIAGGITDTQYF
. . TRBJ2-7 TRBV29-1 TGCAGCGTTGCTAGTACCCTCGGCTACGAGCAGTACTTC CSVASTLGYEQYF
. TRBD1 TRBJ1-1 TRBV7-9 TGTGCCAGCAGCCATTTACAGGGGGTCTACACTGAAGCTTTCTTT CASSHLQGVYTEAFF
. . TRBJ1-1 TRBV28 TGTGCCAGCCTTAAGGCGGGTCCTGAAGCTTTCTTT CASLKAGPEAFF
once TRBD2 TRBJ2-1 TRBV27 TGTGCCAGCAGTTTGACTAGCGGAGCGTTCAGCAATGAGCAGTTCTTC CASSLTSGAFSNEQFF
few TRBD2 TRBJ2-7 TRBV7-2 TGTGCCAGCAGCTCGGGGGGGCGCTACGAGCAGTACTTC CASSSGGRYEQYF
few . TRBJ1-5 TRBV19 TGTGCCAGTAGGGTAGACAGGAATCGCAATCAGCCCCAGCATTTT CASRVDRNRNQPQHF
. TRBD2 TRBJ2-1 TRBV9 TGTGCCAGCAGCGTTTATAGCGGGGGGACACCCTACAATGAGCAGTTCTTC CASSVYSGGTPYNEQFF
. . TRBJ1-1 TRBV6-6 TGTGCCAGCAGTTACTCGCGGGGTAACACTGAAGCTTTCTTT CASSYSRGNTEAFF
. TRBD1 TRBJ2-1 TRBV7-3 TGTGCCAGCTCCCTTTGGGACAGCTCCTACAATGAGCAGTTCTTC CASSLWDSSYNEQFF
. TRBD1 TRBJ2-7 TRBV5-4 TGTGCCAGCAGCTTGATCGGGACAGCCACCTACGAGCAGTACTTC CASSLIGTATYEQYF
. . TRBJ2-7 TRBV14 TGTGCCAGCAGCCACGGGAGCTCCTACGAGCAGTACTTC CASSHGSSYEQYF
. . TRBJ2-1 TRBV4-3 TGCGCCAGCAGAGACACGGACAGAGCCCTTTACAATGAGCAGTTCTTC CASRDTDRALYNEQFF
once . TRBJ2-7 TRBV12-5 TGTGCTAGTGGTCCCTACAGGGAGCCCTACGAGCAGTACTTC CASGPYREPYEQYF
. TRBD1 TRBJ2-1 TRBV5-6 TGTGCCAGCAGCATAACAGGGGGCGCCTACAATGAGCAGTTCTTC CASSITGGAYNEQFF
. . TRBJ2-1 TRBV27 TGTGCCAGCAGTCCCCCGGGACTCCGATACAATGAGCAGTTCTTC CASSPPGLRYNEQFF
. . TRBJ1-1 TRBV6-5 TGTGCCAGCGCTTGGATGGGGGAGGCTGAAGCTTTCTTT CASAWMGEAEAFF
. . TRBJ1-2 TRBV19 TGTGCCAGTAGCCACGGTGACTATGGCTACACCTTC CASSHGDYGYTF
. TRBD1 TRBJ2-3 TRBV6-1 TGTGCCAGCAGTCTAGGGACAGAAGGAGATACGCAGTATTTT CASSLGTEGDTQYF